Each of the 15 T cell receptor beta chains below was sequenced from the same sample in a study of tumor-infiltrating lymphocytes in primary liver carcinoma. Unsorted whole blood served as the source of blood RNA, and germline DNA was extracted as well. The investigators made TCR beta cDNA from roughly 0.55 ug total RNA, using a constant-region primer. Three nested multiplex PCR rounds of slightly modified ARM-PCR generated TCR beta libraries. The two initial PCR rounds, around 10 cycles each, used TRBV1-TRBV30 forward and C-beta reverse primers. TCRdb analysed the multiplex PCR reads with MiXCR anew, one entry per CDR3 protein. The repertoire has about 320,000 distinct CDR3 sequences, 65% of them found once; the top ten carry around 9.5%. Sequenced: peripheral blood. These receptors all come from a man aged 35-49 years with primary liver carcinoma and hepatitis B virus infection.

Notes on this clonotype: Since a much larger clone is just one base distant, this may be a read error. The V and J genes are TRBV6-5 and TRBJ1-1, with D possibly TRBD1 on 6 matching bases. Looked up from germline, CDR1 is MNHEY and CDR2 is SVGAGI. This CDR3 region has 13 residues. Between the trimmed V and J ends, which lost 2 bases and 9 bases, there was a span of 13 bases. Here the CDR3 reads CASSYLGAAQAFF. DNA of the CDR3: TGTGCCAGCAGTTACCTGGGGGCCGCCCAAGCTTTCTTT.

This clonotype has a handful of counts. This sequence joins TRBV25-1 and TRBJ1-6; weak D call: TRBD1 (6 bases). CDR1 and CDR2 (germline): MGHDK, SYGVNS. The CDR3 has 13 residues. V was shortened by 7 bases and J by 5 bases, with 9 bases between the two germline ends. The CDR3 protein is CASKRTDNSPLHF. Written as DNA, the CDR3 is TGTGCCAGCAAGCGGACAGATAATTCACCCCTCCACTTT.

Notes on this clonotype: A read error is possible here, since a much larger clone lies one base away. Here the CDR3 reads CASSLEGGGDQSQHF. The CDR3 coding sequence is TGTGCCAGCAGTTTAGAGGGGGGGGGGGATCAGTCCCAGCATTTT. V and J are TRBV12-3 or TRBV12-4 and TRBJ1-5; a weak D match, TRBD1 (6 bases). The CDR3 has 15 residues.

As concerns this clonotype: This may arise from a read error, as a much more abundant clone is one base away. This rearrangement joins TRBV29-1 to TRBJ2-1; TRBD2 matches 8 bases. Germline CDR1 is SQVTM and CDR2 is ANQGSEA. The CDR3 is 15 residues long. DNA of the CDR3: TGCGGCGTTGAACCTCCGCGGGAGGTCCGCAATGAGCAGTTCTTC. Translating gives CGVEPPREVRNEQFF.

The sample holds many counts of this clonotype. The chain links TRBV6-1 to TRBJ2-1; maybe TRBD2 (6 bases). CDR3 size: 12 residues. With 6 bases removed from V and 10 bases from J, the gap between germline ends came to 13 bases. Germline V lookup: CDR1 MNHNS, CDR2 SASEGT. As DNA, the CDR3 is TGTGCCAGCAGAATCATTGGGGGGGAGCAGTTCTTC. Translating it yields CASRIIGGEQFF.

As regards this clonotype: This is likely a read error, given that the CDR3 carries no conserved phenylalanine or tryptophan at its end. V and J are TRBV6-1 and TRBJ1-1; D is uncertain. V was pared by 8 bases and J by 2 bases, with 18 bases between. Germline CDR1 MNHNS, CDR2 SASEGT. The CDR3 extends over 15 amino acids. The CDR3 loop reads CASLSHWGENTEAFI. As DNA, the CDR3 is TGTGCCAGCCTGTCCCATTGGGGTGAAAACACTGAAGCTTTCATT.

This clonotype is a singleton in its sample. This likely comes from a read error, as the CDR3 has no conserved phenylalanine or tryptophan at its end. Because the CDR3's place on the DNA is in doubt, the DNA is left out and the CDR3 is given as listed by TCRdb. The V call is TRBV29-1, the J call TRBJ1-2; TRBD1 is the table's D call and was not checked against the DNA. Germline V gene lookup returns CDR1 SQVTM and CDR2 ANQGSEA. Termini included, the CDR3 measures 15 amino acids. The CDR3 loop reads CSVAPRLQGAFGCTL.

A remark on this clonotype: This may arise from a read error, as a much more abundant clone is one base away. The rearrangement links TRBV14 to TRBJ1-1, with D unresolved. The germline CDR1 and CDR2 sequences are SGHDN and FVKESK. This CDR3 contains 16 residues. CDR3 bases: TGTGCCAGCAGCCACGTCATGGTAGCCATGAACACTGGAGCTTTCTTT. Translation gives CASSHVMVAMNTGAFF.

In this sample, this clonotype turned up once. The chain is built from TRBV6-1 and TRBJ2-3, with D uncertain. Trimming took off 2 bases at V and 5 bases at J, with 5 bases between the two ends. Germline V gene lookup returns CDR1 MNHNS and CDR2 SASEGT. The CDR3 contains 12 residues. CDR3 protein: CASSESVDTQYF. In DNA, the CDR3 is TGTGCCAGCAGTGAATCAGTAGATACGCAGTATTTT.

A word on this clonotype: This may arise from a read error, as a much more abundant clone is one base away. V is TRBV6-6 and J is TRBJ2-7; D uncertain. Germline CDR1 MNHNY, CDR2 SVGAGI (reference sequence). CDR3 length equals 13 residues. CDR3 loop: CVSSSESSYEQYF. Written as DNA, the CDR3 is TGTGTCAGCAGCTCCGAGAGCTCCTACGAGCAGTACTTC.

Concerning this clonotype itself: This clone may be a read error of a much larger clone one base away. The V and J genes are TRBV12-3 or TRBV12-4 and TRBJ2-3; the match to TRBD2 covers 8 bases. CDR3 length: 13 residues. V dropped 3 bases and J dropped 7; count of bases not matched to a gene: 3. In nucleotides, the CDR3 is TGTGCCAGCAGTTTCCGGGAGGGACATACGCAGTATTTT. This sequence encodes CASSFREGHTQYF.

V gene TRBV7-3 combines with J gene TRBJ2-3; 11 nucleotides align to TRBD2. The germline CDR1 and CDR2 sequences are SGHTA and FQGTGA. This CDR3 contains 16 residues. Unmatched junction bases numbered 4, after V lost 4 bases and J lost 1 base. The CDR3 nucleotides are TGTGCCAGCAGCTCAATAGCGGGAGGGCGCACAGATACGCAGTATTTT. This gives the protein CASSSIAGGRTDTQYF.

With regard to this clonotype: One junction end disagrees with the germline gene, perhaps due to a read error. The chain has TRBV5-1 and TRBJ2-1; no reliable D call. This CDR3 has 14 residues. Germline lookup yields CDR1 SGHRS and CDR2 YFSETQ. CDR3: CASSLTPSYNEQFF. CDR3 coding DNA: TGCGCCAGTAGCTTGACGCCGTCGTACAATGAGCAGTTCTTC. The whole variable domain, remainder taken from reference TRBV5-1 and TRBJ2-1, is KAGVTQTPRYLIKTRGQQVTLSCSPISGHRSVSWYQQTPGQGLQFLFEYFSETQRNKGNFPGRFSGRQFSNSRSEMNVSTLELGDSALYLCASSLTPSYNEQFFGPGTRLTVL.

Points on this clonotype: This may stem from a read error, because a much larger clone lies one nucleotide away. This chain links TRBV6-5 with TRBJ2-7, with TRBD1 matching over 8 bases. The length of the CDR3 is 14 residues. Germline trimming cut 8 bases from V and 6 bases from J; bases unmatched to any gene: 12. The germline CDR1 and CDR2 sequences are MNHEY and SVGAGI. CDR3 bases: TGTGCCAGCGGTCCACAGGGGGGTACCTGCGAGCAGTACTTC. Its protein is CASGPQGGTCEQYF.

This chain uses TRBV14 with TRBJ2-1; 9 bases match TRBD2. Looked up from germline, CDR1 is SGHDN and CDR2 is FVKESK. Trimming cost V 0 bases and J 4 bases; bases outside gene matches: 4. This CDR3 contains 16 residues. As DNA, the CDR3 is TGTGCCAGCAGCCAAGAACTTAGCGGGAGTTACAATGAGCAGTTCTTC. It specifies CASSQELSGSYNEQFF. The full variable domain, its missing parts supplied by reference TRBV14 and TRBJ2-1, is EAGVTQFPSHSVIEKGQTVTLRCDPISGHDNLYWYRRVMGKEIKFLLHFVKESKQDESGMPNNRFLAERTGGTYSTLKVQPAELEDSGVYFCASSQELSGSYNEQFFGPGTRLTVL.